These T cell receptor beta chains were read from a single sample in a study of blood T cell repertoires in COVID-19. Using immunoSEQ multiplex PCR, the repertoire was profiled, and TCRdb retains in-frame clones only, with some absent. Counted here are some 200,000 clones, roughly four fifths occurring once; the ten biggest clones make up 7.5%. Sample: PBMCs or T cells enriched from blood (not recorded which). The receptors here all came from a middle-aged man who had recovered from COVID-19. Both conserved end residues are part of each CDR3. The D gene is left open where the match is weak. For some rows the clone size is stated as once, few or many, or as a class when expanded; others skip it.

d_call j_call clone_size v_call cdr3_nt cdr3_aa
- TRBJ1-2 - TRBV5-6 TGTGCCAGCAGCCACGGACAGAAGATCTATGGCTACACCTTC CASSHGQKIYGYTF
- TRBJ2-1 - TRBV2 TGTGCCAGCAGTGGGGAAGGGAGGATTTACAATGAGCAGTTCTTC CASSGEGRIYNEQFF
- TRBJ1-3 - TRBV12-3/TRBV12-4 TGTGCCAGCAGTTTAGGCGGAGACACCATATATTTT CASSLGGDTIYF
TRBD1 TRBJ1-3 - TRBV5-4 TGTGCCAGCAGCACGGGACAGGGTTACTCTGGAAACACCATATATTTT CASSTGQGYSGNTIYF
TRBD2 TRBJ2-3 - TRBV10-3 TGTGCCACCATGGGACTAGCGGGGGGCCCCACAGATACGCAGTATTTT CATMGLAGGPTDTQYF
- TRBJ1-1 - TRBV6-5 TGTGCCAGCAGCCCCAAGAACACTGAAGCTTTCTTT CASSPKNTEAFF
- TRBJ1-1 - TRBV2 TGTGCCAGCAGTATTGGGGCCGAAGCTTTCTTT CASSIGAEAFF
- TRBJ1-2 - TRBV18 TGTGCCAGCTCACCACCTAGCGACTTCAACCTACACTATGGCTACACCTTC CASSPPSDFNLHYGYTF
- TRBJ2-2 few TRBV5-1 TGCGCCAGCAGCTTGCGCGGCCCCAACACCGGGGAGCTGTTTTTT CASSLRGPNTGELFF
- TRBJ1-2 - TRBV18 TGTGCCAGCTCACCGCTAACAGGGAGCTATGGCTACACCTTC CASSPLTGSYGYTF
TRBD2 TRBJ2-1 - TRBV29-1 TGCAGCGTCGGGGAGGGAACCTCCTACAATGAGCAGTTCTTC CSVGEGTSYNEQFF
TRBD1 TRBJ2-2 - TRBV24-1 TGTGCCACCAGTGATTTACTGACAGGGTCGGGATTTGCGAACACCGGGGAGCTGTTTTTT CATSDLLTGSGFANTGELFF
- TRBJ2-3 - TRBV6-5 TGTGCCACCTCAGACGCCCCGACTAGCACAGATACGCAGTATTTT CATSDAPTSTDTQYF
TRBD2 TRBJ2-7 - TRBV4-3 TGCGCCAGCAGCCTAGGGACTAGCGGGGGCGACTGGCACTTC CASSLGTSGGDWHF
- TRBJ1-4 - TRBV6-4 TGTGCCAGCAGTGACGGGGCCCCGGGCCCAGAAAAACTGTTTTTT CASSDGAPGPEKLFF
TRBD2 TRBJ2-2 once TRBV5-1 TGCGCCAGCAGGGATAGCGGGGGGCAGGAGCTGTTTTTT CASRDSGGQELFF
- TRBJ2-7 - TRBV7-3 TGTGCCAGCAGCTTAACGCAGGGGCCCTACGAGCAGTACTTC CASSLTQGPYEQYF
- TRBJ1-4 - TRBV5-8 TGTGCCAGCAGCTTGGGGTTTCAGGGGCGTAATGAAAAACTGTTTTTT CASSLGFQGRNEKLFF
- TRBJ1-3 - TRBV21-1 TGTGCCAGCAGCTGGGAGGGGCCGCTCTCTGGAAACACCATATATTTT CASSWEGPLSGNTIYF
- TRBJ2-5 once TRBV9 TGTGCCAGCAGCGTAGCGGGGATCCAAGAGACCCAGTACTTC CASSVAGIQETQYF
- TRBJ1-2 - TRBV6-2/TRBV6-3 TGTGCCAGCAGTCCCTACACCACAGGAGGCTACACCTTC CASSPYTTGGYTF
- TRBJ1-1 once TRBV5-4 TGTGCCAGCAGCTTCGGTCCAGGCGACACTGAAGCTTTCTTT CASSFGPGDTEAFF
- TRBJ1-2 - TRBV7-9 TGTGCCAGCAGCTCCCCCGGGATAAAAGATGGCTACACCTTC CASSSPGIKDGYTF
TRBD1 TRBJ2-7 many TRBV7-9 TGTGCCAGCAGCTTAGCCGGGACAGGGAACAGCGAGCAGTACTTC CASSLAGTGNSEQYF
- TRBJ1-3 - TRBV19 TGTGCCAGTATCGCGTCCCACGCTCCTCGTGGAAACACCATATATTTT CASIASHAPRGNTIYF
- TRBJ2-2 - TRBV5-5 TGTGCCAGCAGCTTTCAGGCAGGGAAGAACACCGGGGAGCTGTTTTTT CASSFQAGKNTGELFF
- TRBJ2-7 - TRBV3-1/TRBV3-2 TGTGCCAGCAGCTCTTCCAGTGACTACGAGCAGTACTTC CASSSSSDYEQYF
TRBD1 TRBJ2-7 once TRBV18 TGTGCCAGCTCAACGCAGCTTGCACGGACAGGGGGCGTTTGGTACTTC CASSTQLARTGGVWYF
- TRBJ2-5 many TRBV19 TGTGCCAGTAGTACGGGACTGGGGTTTCTTGGGACCCAGTACTTC CASSTGLGFLGTQYF
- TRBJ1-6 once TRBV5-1 TGCGCCAGCAGCTTGAAGAGGGAACTTCTGAATTCACCCCTCCACTTT CASSLKRELLNSPLHF
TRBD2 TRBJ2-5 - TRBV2 TGTGCCAGCAGTCGACTAGCGGGGAGTTCAGAGACCCAGTACTTC CASSRLAGSSETQYF
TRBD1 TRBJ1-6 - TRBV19 TGTGCCAGTAGTTTACGACAGGGGGCATTTAATTCACCCCTCCACTTT CASSLRQGAFNSPLHF
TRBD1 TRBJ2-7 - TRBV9 TGTGCCAGCAGCAGAGGGACAGCTAGATCCTACGAGCAGTACTTC CASSRGTARSYEQYF
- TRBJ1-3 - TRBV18 TGTGCCAGCTCTCCCCAGCAGGGTAGAAACACCATATATTTT CASSPQQGRNTIYF